A single sample is the source of the 13 T cell receptor beta chains below, sequenced in a study of blood T cell repertoires in COVID-19. The table came from immunoSEQ multiplex PCR; TCRdb's copy has only in-frame clones and leaves some out. Of a few hundred thousand clones listed, around 88% are singletons. Sequenced sample: peripheral blood. All receptors derive from a woman aged 50 to 60 with COVID-19, enrolled during active disease.

The chain recombines TRBV30 with TRBJ1-1; weak D call: TRBD1 (6 bases). Looked up from germline, CDR1 is GTSNPN and CDR2 is SVGIG (reference sequence). The CDR3 covers 12 residues. Trimming stripped 2 bases from V and 8 bases from J, with 12 bases between. CDR3 residues: CAWSYLGTEAFF. CDR3 DNA: TGTGCCTGGAGTTACCTCGGGACAGAAGCTTTCTTT.

The CDR3 here is CASMGQEIYGYTF. The CDR3 nucleotides are TGTGCCAGCATGGGACAGGAGATCTATGGCTACACCTTC. The chain couples TRBV2 to TRBJ1-2; 8 bases align to TRBD1. Looked up from germline, CDR1 is SNHLY and CDR2 is FYNNEI. The V gene end was trimmed by 7 bases and the J gene end by 4 bases; junction bases not matched to a gene: 5. This CDR3 has 13 amino acids.

V is TRBV30 and J is TRBJ1-4; weak D call: TRBD1 (6 bases). This CDR3 is 18 amino acids long. The germline V gene has CDR1 GTSNPN and CDR2 SVGIG (reference sequence). V dropped 4 bases and J dropped 8 bases, with 29 bases sitting between them. The CDR3 reads CAWTSNPRPTGRGEKLFF. CDR3 sequence (DNA): TGTGCCTGGACCTCCAATCCTCGCCCGACAGGTCGAGGAGAAAAACTGTTTTTT.

The chain links TRBV9 to TRBJ1-2; 7 bases line up with TRBD1. The CDR3 length is 13 residues. The V gene end was trimmed by 4 bases and the J gene end by 2 bases; junction bases not matched to a gene: 2. Per germline, CDR1 SGDLS and CDR2 YYNGEE. This chain's CDR3 is CASSSTGNYGYTF. The CDR3 DNA is TGTGCCAGCAGCTCGACAGGGAACTATGGCTACACCTTC.

This clone was seen only a few times. The rearrangement uses TRBV11-2 and TRBJ2-7; D might be TRBD1 (5 bases). The germline V gene encodes CDR1 SGHAT and CDR2 FQNNGV. The CDR3 runs 14 residues. V was cut by 5 bases and J by 2 bases, with 13 bases left in between. CDR3 loop: CASSPTGMPYEQYF. The CDR3, as DNA: TGTGCCAGCAGCCCAACAGGAATGCCCTACGAGCAGTACTTC.

V is TRBV9 and J is TRBJ1-6; tentatively, D is TRBD1 (5 bases). Trimming shortened V by 0 bases and J by 4 bases, and 14 bases separated the two germline ends. This CDR3 is 17 amino acids long. Germline V gene lookup returns CDR1 SGDLS and CDR2 YYNGEE. CDR3 in amino acids: CASSVDQGIPYNSPLHF. In nucleotides, the CDR3 is TGTGCCAGCAGCGTAGATCAGGGTATTCCTTATAATTCACCCCTCCACTTT.

This clone was seen a few times. CDR3 protein: CASSLEGKGTIYF. The CDR3 nucleotides read TGTGCCAGCAGCTTGGAGGGGAAGGGGACCATATATTTT. The chain links TRBV5-6 to TRBJ1-3; perhaps TRBD1 as D (5 bases). With 0 bases removed from V and 10 bases from J, the gap between germline ends came to 11 bases. This CDR3 comprises 13 residues. CDR1 is SGHDT and CDR2 is YYEEEE in the germline V gene. The variable domain in full, completed from reference TRBV5-6 and TRBJ1-3, reads DAGVTQSPTHLIKTRGQQVTLRCSPKSGHDTVSWYQQALGQGPQFIFQYYEEEERQRGNFPDRFSGHQFPNYSSELNVNALLLGDSALYLCASSLEGKGTIYFGEGSWLTVV.

The chain couples TRBV29-1 to TRBJ1-2; D may be TRBD1 (6 bases). The germline V gene has CDR1 SQVTM and CDR2 ANQGSEA. Trimming shortened V by 6 bases and J by 4 bases, and 18 bases separated the two germline ends. The CDR3 runs to 14 residues. Here the CDR3 DNA reads TGCAGCGTCCCTCCCCCCGGACAGATCTATGGCTACACCTTC. Translated, it gives CSVPPPGQIYGYTF.

This chain links TRBV29-1 with TRBJ1-1; D gene ambiguous. Trimming shortened V by 7 bases and J by 3 bases, and 6 bases separated the two germline ends. The germline V gene has CDR1 SQVTM and CDR2 ANQGSEA. The CDR3 runs to 10 residues. CDR3 coding DNA: TGCAGCGCCCAGGACACTGAAGCTTTCTTT. This codes for CSAQDTEAFF.

The V and J genes are TRBV5-1 and TRBJ1-6; TRBD1 matches 8 bases. Trimming took 0 bases from V and 7 from J; bases not matched to a gene: 3. The CDR3 totals 15 residues. Germline lookup yields CDR1 SGHRS and CDR2 YFSETQ. The CDR3 DNA reads as TGCGCCAGCAGCTTGGGGGGACAGGCCAATTCACCCCTCCACTTT. Its translation: CASSLGGQANSPLHF.

The chain uses TRBV3-1 (or the pseudogene TRBV3-2) and TRBJ1-2; no firm D call. CDR1 LGHDT and CDR2 YNNKEL come from the germline V gene (reference sequence). The CDR3 has 15 residues. The ends were cut back, 4 bases at V and 4 bases at J, with 16 bases in the middle. The CDR3 protein is CASSLLRGSSYGYTF. The CDR3 DNA is TGTGCCAGCAGCCTCCTGCGGGGATCGAGCTATGGCTACACCTTC.

The chain employs TRBV5-5 and TRBJ2-7; D gene uncertain. Germline lookup yields CDR1 SGHKS and CDR2 YYEKEE (reference sequence). The CDR3 contains 14 residues. Trimming stripped 0 bases from V and 2 bases from J, with 9 bases between. Here the CDR3 DNA reads TGTGCCAGCAGCTTGGGAGACACTCCCTACGAGCAGTACTTC. Protein: CASSLGDTPYEQYF.

The V call is TRBV7-2, the J call TRBJ2-7, with D perhaps matching TRBD2 (5 bases). Germline V gene lookup returns CDR1 SGHTA and CDR2 FQGNSA. The CDR3 covers 13 residues. The V and J ends lost 1 base and 6 bases respectively, with 10 bases between them. CDR3 residues: CASSLGNGVEQYF. The DNA for the CDR3 is TGTGCCAGCAGCTTAGGGAACGGGGTCGAGCAGTACTTC.